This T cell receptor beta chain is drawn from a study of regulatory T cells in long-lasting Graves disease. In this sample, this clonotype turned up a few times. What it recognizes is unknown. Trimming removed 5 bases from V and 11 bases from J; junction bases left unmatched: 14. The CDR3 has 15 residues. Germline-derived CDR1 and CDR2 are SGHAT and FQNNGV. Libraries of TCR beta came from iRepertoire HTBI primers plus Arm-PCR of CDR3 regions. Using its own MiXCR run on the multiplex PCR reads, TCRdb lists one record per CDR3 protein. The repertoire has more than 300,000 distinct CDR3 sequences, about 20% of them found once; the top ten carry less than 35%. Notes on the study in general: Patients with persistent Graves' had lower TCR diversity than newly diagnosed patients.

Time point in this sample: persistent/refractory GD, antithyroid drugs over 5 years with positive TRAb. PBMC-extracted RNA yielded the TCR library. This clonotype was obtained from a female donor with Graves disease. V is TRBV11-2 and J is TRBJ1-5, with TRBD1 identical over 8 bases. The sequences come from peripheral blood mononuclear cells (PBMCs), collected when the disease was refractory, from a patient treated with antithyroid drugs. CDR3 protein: CASSPTTGGTGAQHF. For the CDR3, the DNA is TGTGCCAGCAGCCCCACCACAGGGGGTACGGGGGCCCAGCATTTT.